Included here is one T cell receptor (beta chain) sequence, with context. After removal of 6 bases from V and 11 bases from J, the junction contained 21 bases not matched to a gene. Germline loops: CDR1 DFQATT, CDR2 SNEGSKA (reference sequence). The CDR3 contains 15 residues. The authors ran a second PCR of 7 to 11 cycles using a sample-barcoded 5' primer and a J-beta primer mix. TCRdb analysed the 5' RACE reads with MiXCR anew, one entry per CDR3 protein. Of roughly 900,000 distinct CDR3 sequences in the sample, about 30% are singletons; the top ten hold approximately 15%. This entry belongs to a study of blood T cells in healthy people across ages.

The V call is TRBV20-1, the J call TRBJ2-5; 7 bases fit TRBD2. This clonotype originated in a woman aged 80 or over in good health. Sequences were obtained from blood. CDR3 in amino acids: CSARNPGGRGNEQYF. CDR3 in DNA: TGCAGTGCCCGGAACCCGGGGGGACGTGGGAATGAGCAGTACTTC.